This T cell receptor (beta chain) was captured in a study of vaccination and CD4 T cells after COVID-19. As for the study in general: A median of about 100 days (range 35 to 161) separated diagnosis from post-COVID sampling.

As for this clonotype: Its specificity is unknown.

The Oncomine TCR Beta short-read assay sequenced DNA from cultured CD4+ T cells. It was cultured CD4+ T cells from which genomic DNA was extracted. One entry per CDR3 protein, called by TCRdb with MiXCR from the PCR reads. The data hold under 8,000 distinct CDR3 sequences, with 41% observed a single time. Treatment reported: roughly 10-day PBMC culture with coronavirus spike peptide pools or control peptides (ViraFEST assay). An unexposed donor provided the CD4+ T cells, which were collected before the COVID-19 pandemic (2011-2018). PBMCs were cultured at fewer than 2.5 million per well with 9.5 to 10 IU/ml IL-2 and approximately 9.7 ug/ml peptide pools. The TCR was taken from a human donor in good health. Sequenced: CD4+ T cells from blood, cultured in vitro.

CDR3 in DNA: TGTGCCAGCGAAGGGGGGAGCACAGATACGCAGTATTTT. Protein product: CASEGGSTDTQYF. The genes are TRBV25-1 and TRBJ2-3; D is possibly TRBD1 or TRBD2 (6 bases each). Trimming shortened V by 8 bases and J by 0 bases, and 9 bases separated the two germline ends. CDR3 size: 13 residues. Germline lookup yields CDR1 MGHDK and CDR2 SYGVNS. The whole variable domain, remainder taken from reference TRBV25-1 and TRBJ2-3, is EADIYQTPRYLVIGTGKKITLECSQTMGHDKMYWYQQDPGMELHLIHYSYGVNSTEKGDLSSESTVSRIRTEHFPLTLESARPSHTSQYLCASEGGSTDTQYFGPGTRLTVL.